The clone carrying this T cell receptor (beta chain) was recorded at least ten times. This CDR3 is built from 14 residues. The V end was cut by 3 bases, the J end by 1 base, with 9 bases between. The data belong to a study of blood T cells in healthy people across ages. A second PCR of roughly 7 to 11 cycles used a sample-barcoded 5' primer and a J-beta primer mix. Every single cDNA molecule received a tag from a template-switch adaptor with 12 random nucleotides. TCRdb reprocessed the 5' RACE reads via MiXCR and lists one record per CDR3 protein. The profile shows 700,000 to 850,000 distinct CDR3 sequences, under 40% of them singletons.

The TCR was taken from a man between 18 and 35 years old in good health. The rearrangement uses TRBV12-3 or TRBV12-4 and TRBJ2-5; D not certain. Material for sequencing was blood. In DNA form, the CDR3 reads TGTGCCAGCAGTTTGCGTGGGATCCAAGAGACCCAGTACTTC. Its protein product is CASSLRGIQETQYF.